This T cell receptor (beta chain) was captured by sequencing in a study of blood T cell repertoires in COVID-19 (dated by TCRdb to 2020 to 2021). About the investigation overall: Samples covering the acute and convalescent phases of COVID-19 were provided by collaborators in the United States, Italy and Spain. The samples were drawn from two sources: the first 160 participants of the ongoing ImmuneRACE study, and approximately 1,300 subjects contributed by 6 global collaborators. HLA class I and class II types, where available, came from metadata supplied by the sample provider rather than from assay-based typing. Sample metadata almost always included a de-identified subject ID, COVID-19 status, age in years and sex. Subjects who had been exposed to COVID-19, were actively infected with it, or had recovered from it provided the deeply sampled blood TCRbeta repertoires that made up the dataset. The material from the prospective study consisted of cDNA or gDNA derived from T cells, B-cell-depleted T cells, or PBMCs. The repertoires were made available in a free public database intended to serve as a resource for research on the immune response to SARS-CoV-2.

CDR1 is given as SNHLY and CDR2 as FYNNEI, both from the germline V gene. V gives up 11 bases and J gives up 4 bases, and the segment between their germline ends measures 12 bases. The CDR3 runs 13 amino acids, cysteine and phenylalanine included. The sequence is cut down to CDR3 DNA, 39 bases in frame from base 1. TCRbeta CDR3 regions were amplified from genomic DNA by means of the immunoSEQ Assay, a bias-controlled multiplex PCR. The source study handled its data this way. The number of nucleated cells in each sample was estimated by amplification of reference gene primers within the assay. To quantify the absolute abundance of each unique TCRbeta CDR3 rearrangement, sequence reads were collapsed and filtered. For each sample, productive Simpson clonality was calculated as the square root of Simpson's diversity index over productive rearrangements. Drawn from immuneACCESS, this table holds only the in-frame rearrangements with V and J called that TCRdb kept. Clones are partly lost; checked studies trace under half to an unresolved V gene and leave the rest unexplained. From that table come the V and J calls and clone size; the DNA was used to work out D and trimming. The sample data list more than 60,000 clones, and around 90% of these were observed just once. The biggest ten clones account for over 9.5% of the sample.

Here is what the overall study found, with its caveats: The amount of clinical and demographic metadata varied by source and participant and was provided uncurated.

Enrolling through a virtual design, the prospective study's participants ranged in age from roughly 18 to 89 years and lived across about two dozen United States geographic areas. In the prospective study, participants were assigned to cohorts based on the clinical history participants reported in a screening survey and a study questionnaire. ImmuneRACE Cohort 3 recovered participants were defined by two consecutive negative NP/OP PCR tests, healthcare professional clearance, or symptom resolution. In the prospective study, whole blood, serum and a nasopharyngeal or oropharyngeal swab were collected from each participant by mobile phlebotomists. Over a roughly two-month period, participants in the prospective study had the option of providing additional blood draws and questionnaires. Prospective study blood samples were shipped either frozen or at room temperature before DNA extraction. A word on this clone: Its antigen target is currently unknown. Nothing much larger sits one base from this clone, and base qualities are not available.

The source material was PBMCs or T cells enriched from blood (not recorded which). The sequence derives from a middle-aged woman who had recovered from COVID-19. The chain was built from TRBV2 and TRBJ1-6; the D gene is not confidently resolved. For the CDR3, the sequence is CAGALKYNSPLHF. The DNA sequence is as follows: TGTGCCGGAGCCCTAAAGTATAATTCACCCCTCCACTTT.